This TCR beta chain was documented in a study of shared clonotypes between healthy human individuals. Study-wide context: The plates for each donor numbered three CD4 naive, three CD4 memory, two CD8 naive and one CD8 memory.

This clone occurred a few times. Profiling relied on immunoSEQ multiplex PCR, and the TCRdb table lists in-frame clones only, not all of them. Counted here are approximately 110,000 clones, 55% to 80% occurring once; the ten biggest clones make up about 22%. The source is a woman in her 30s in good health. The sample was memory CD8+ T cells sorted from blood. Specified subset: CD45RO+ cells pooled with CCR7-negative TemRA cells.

Here the CDR3 reads CAWKPGAGQGNTIYF. In DNA, the CDR3 is TGTGCCTGGAAGCCCGGGGCCGGTCAGGGAAACACCATATATTTT. The chain recombines TRBV30 with TRBJ1-3, with a tentative D call TRBD1 (5 bases). CDR1 and CDR2 from the germline V gene are GTSNPN and SVGIG (reference sequence). This CDR3 spans 15 amino acids. V lost 4 bases to trimming and J lost 4 bases, with 17 bases between them.